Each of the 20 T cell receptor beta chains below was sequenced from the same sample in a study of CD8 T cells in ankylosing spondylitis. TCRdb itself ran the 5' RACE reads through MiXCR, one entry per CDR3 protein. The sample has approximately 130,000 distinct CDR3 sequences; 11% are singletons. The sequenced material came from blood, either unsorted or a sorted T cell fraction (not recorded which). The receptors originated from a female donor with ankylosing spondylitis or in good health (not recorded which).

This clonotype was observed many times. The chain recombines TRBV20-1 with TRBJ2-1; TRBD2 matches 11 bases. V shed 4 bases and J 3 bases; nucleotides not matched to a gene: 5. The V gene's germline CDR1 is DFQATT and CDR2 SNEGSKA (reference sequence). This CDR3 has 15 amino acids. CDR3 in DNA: TGCAGTGCTACCCTAGCGGGGGGCTACTACAATGAGCAGTTCTTC. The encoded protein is CSATLAGGYYNEQFF.

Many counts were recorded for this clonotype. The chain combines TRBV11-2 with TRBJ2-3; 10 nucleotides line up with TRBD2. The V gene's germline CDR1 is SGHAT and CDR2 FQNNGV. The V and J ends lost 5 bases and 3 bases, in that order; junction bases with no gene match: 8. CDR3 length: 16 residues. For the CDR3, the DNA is TGTGCCAGCAGCCCAATAGCGGGGGGCTGGACAGATACGCAGTATTTT. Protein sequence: CASSPIAGGWTDTQYF.

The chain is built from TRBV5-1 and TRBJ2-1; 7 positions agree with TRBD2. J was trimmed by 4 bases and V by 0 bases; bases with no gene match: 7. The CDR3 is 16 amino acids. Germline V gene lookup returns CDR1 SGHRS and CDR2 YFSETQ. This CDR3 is CASSLVGLAVYNEQFF. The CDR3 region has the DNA TGCGCCAGCAGCTTGGTCGGGCTAGCGGTTTACAATGAGCAGTTCTTC.

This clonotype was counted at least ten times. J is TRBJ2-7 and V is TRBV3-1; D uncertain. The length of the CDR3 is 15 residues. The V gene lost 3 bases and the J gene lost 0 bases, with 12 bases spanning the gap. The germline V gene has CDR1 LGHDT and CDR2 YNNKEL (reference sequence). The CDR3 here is CASSQGSYLSYEQYF. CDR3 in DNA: TGTGCCAGCAGCCAGGGATCATACCTCTCCTACGAGCAGTACTTC.

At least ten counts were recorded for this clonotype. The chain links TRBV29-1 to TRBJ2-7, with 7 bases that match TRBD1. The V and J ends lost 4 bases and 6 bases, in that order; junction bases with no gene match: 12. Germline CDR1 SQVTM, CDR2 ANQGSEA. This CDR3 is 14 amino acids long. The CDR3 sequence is CSVGPPTGIGEQYF. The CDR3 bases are TGCAGCGTTGGCCCACCGACAGGGATAGGCGAGCAGTACTTC.

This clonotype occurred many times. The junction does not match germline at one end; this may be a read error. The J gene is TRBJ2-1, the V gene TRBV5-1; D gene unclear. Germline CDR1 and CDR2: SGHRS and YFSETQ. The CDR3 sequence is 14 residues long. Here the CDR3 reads CASSLDPAYNEQFF. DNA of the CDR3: TGCGCCAGCAGCTTGGACCCAGCCTATAATGAGCAGTTCTTC. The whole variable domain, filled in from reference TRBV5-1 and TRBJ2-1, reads KAGVTQTPRYLIKTRGQQVTLSCSPISGHRSVSWYQQTPGQGLQFLFEYFSETQRNKGNFPGRFSGRQFSNSRSEMNVSTLELGDSALYLCASSLDPAYNEQFFGPGTRLTVL.

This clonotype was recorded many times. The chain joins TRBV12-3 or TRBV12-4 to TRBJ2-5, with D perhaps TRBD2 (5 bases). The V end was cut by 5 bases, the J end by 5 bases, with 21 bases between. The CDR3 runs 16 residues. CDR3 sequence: CASSPEGLTPEETQYF. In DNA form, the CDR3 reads TGTGCCAGCAGTCCCGAAGGACTCACCCCGGAGGAGACCCAGTACTTC.

In nucleotides, the CDR3 is TGTGCCAGCAGCTTAGACACACCGGGGGAGACCCAGTACTTC. Its translation: CASSLDTPGETQYF. The chain couples TRBV7-8 to TRBJ2-5, with a weak D call TRBD2 (5 bases). V was shortened by 1 base and J by 5 bases, with 11 bases between the two germline ends. There are 14 residues in the CDR3. Germline V gene sequence: CDR1 SGHVS, CDR2 FQNEAQ.

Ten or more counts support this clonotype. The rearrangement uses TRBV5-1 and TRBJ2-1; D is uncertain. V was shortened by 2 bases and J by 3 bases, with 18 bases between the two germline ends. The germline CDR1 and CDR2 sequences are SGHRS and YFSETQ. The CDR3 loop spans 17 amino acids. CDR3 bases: TGCGCCAGCAGCTTCTCGTTGGGTACGCTGGGCTACAATGAGCAGTTCTTC. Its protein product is CASSFSLGTLGYNEQFF.

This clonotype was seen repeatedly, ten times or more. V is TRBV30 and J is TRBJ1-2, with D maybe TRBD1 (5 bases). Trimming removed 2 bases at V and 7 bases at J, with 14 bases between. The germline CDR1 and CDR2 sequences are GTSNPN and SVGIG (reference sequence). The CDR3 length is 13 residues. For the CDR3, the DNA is TGTGCCTGGAGTCGCGGGACCTTTTCTGGCTACACCTTC. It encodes CAWSRGTFSGYTF.

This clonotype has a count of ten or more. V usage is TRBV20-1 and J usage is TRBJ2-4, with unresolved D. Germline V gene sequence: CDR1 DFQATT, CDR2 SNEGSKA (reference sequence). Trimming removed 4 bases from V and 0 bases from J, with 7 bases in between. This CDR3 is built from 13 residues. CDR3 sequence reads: CSANSGAKNIQYF. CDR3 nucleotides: TGCAGTGCTAACTCAGGAGCCAAAAACATTCAGTACTTC.

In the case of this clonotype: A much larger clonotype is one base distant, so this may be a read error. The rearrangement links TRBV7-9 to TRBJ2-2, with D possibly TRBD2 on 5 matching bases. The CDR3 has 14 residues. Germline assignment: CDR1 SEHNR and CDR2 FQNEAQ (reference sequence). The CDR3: CASSLDIYTGKLFF. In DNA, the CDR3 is TGTGCCAGCAGCCTCGACATTTACACCGGGAAGCTGTTTTTT.

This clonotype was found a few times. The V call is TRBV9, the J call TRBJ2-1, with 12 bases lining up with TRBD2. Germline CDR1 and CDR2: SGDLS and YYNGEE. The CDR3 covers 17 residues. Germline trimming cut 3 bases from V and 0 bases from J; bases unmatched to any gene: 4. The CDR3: CASSDRTSGNSYNEQFF. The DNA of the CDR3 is TGTGCCAGCAGCGACAGGACTAGCGGGAACTCCTACAATGAGCAGTTCTTC. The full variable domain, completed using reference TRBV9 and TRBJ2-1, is DSGVTQTPKHLITATGQRVTLRCSPRSGDLSVYWYQQSLDQGLQFLIQYYNGEERAKGNILERFSAQQFPDLHSELNLSSLELGDSALYFCASSDRTSGNSYNEQFFGPGTRLTVL.

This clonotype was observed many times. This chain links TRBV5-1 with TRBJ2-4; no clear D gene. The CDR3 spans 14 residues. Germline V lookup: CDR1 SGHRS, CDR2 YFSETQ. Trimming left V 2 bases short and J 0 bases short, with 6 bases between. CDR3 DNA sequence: TGCGCCAGCAGCTTCAGTTTAGCCAAAAACATTCAGTACTTC. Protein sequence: CASSFSLAKNIQYF.

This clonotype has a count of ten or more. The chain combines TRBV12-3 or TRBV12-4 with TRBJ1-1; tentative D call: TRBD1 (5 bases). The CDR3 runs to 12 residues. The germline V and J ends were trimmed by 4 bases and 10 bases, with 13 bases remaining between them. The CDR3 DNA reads TGTGCCAGCAGTTCCGGGACGCCAGGAGCTTTCTTT. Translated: CASSSGTPGAFF.

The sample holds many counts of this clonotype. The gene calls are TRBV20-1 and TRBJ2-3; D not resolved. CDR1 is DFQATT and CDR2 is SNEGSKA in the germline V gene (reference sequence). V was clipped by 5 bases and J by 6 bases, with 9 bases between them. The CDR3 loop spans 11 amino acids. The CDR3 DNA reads TGCAGTGCTGACCTGGGGGATACGCAGTATTTT. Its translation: CSADLGDTQYF.

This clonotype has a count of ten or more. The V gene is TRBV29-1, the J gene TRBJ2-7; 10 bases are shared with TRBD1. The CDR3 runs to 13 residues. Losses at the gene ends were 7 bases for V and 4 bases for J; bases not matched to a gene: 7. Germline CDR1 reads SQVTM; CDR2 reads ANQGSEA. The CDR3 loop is CSAIRTGGYEQYF. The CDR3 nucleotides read TGCAGCGCCATCCGGACAGGGGGTTACGAGCAGTACTTC.

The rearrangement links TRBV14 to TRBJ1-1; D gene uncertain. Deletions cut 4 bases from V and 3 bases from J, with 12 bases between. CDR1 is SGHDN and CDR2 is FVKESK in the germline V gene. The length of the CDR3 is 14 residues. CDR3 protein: CASSLSGSYTEAFF. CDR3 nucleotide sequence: TGTGCCAGCAGCCTTAGTGGATCCTACACTGAAGCTTTCTTT.

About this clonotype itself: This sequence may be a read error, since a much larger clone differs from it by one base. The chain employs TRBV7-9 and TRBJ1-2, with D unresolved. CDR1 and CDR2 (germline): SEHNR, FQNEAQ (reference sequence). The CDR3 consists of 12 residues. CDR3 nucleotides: TGTGCCGGCAGCCTCGATAACTATGGCTACACCTTC. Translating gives CAGSLDNYGYTF.

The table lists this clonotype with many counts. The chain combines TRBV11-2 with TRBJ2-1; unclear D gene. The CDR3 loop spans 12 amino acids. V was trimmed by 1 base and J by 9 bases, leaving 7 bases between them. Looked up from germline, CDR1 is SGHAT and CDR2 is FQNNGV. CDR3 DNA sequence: TGTGCCAGCAGCTTAGGCAGTGGTGAGCAGTTCTTC. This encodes CASSLGSGEQFF.